This record looks at one T cell receptor beta chain sequence and its context. This entry comes from a study of PD-L1 blockade in urothelial cancer. The data were produced by immunoSEQ multiplex PCR, yet TCRdb's version contains in-frame clones alone and is incomplete. The sample records almost 90,000 clones, 84% being singletons. This CDR3 region has 17 residues. Germline CDR1 is MGHDK and CDR2 is SYGVNS. Unmatched junction bases numbered 7, after V lost 2 bases and J lost 0 bases. Time point in this sample: pretreatment peripheral blood. The chain links TRBV25-1 to TRBJ1-3, with 7 nucleotides matching TRBD1. This TCR came from a man aged 60-69 years with urothelial cancer. The sequences come from PBMCs, collected around atezolizumab (anti-PD-L1) treatment. CDR3 loop: CASSEPVGGRSGNTIYF. The CDR3, as DNA: TGTGCCAGCAGTGAACCCGTAGGGGGCCGCTCTGGAAACACCATATATTTT.